The 22 T cell receptor beta chains below were found in one sample sequenced in a study of Ad26.COV2.S vaccination and SARS-CoV-2 variants. Here immunoSEQ multiplex PCR was the method, and the copy in TCRdb shows in-frame clones only, minus some. Of roughly 500,000 clones in the sample, 87% were seen once. Treatment meaning: 19 received Ad26.COV2.S at low or high dose, single or two shots; five or six received placebo; per-sample allocation not given. Samples were taken on day 63 after the first vaccine or placebo injection. The sample consisted of peripheral blood, taken in a trial of Ad26.COV2.S vaccine versus placebo. The receptors here all came from a person between 18 and 60 years old who received the Ad26.COV2.S COVID-19 vaccine or a placebo.

The chain carries TRBV28 and TRBJ1-1, with D perhaps TRBD1 (5 bases). CDR3 size: 14 residues. Germline V CDR1 and CDR2: MDHEN, SYDVKM. V dropped 6 bases and J dropped 1 base, with 12 bases sitting between them. For the CDR3, the DNA is TGTGCCAGCAGGTTGCCGGGGACGAACACTGAAGCTTTCTTT. Encoded protein: CASRLPGTNTEAFF.

This clone turned up a few times. The chain couples TRBV6-1 to TRBJ1-2; D gene ambiguous. Germline V gives CDR1 MNHNS, CDR2 SASEGT. The CDR3 is 14 amino acids. The germline V and J ends were trimmed by 3 bases and 5 bases, with 13 bases remaining between them. The CDR3 protein is CASSDGVGPYGYTF. The CDR3, as DNA: TGTGCCAGCAGTGATGGGGTAGGGCCTTATGGCTACACCTTC.

The chain is built from TRBV2 and TRBJ2-1, with 7 bases that match TRBD1. V shed 5 bases, J shed 12 bases, and the junction held 7 bases outside the gene matches. Germline V CDR1 and CDR2: SNHLY, FYNNEI. The CDR3 sequence is 12 residues long. CDR3 sequence: CASSQTGAGQFF. CDR3 sequence (DNA): TGTGCCAGCAGTCAAACAGGGGCTGGGCAGTTCTTC.

The chain combines TRBV19 with TRBJ2-3; D might be TRBD1 or TRBD2, each matching 5 bases. From germline, CDR1 is LNHDA and CDR2 SQIVND (reference sequence). The CDR3 runs to 12 residues. V was trimmed by 3 bases and J by 4 bases, leaving 5 bases between them. This CDR3 is CASSMGADTQYF. In DNA, the CDR3 is TGTGCCAGTAGTATGGGGGCAGATACGCAGTATTTT.

V and J are TRBV28 and TRBJ1-1; 8 bases align to TRBD1. The CDR3 is 15 amino acids. Germline V gene lookup returns CDR1 MDHEN and CDR2 SYDVKM. V shed 6 bases, J shed 0 bases, and the junction held 6 bases outside the gene matches. This chain's CDR3 is CASRTPTGVNTEAFF. CDR3 DNA: TGTGCCAGCAGGACCCCGACAGGGGTGAACACTGAAGCTTTCTTT.

V gene TRBV9 combines with J gene TRBJ2-7; the D is unclear. Germline values: CDR1 SGDLS, CDR2 YYNGEE. This CDR3 comprises 15 residues. Trimming pared 0 bases from V and 5 bases from J, leaving 15 bases between. CDR3 nucleotide sequence: TGTGCCAGCAGCGTAGGGGTAGGCTTCCACGACGAGCAGTACTTC. Amino acid sequence: CASSVGVGFHDEQYF.

V usage is TRBV11-2 and J usage is TRBJ2-1, with 8 bases identical to TRBD2. The germline V gene encodes CDR1 SGHAT and CDR2 FQNNGV. V shed 1 base, J shed 0 bases, and the junction held 5 bases outside the gene matches. The CDR3 is 17 residues long. The CDR3 spells CASSLGPAGVSYNEQFF. CDR3 nucleotide sequence: TGTGCCAGCAGCTTAGGTCCAGCGGGAGTCTCCTACAATGAGCAGTTCTTC.

DNA of the CDR3: TGTGCCAGCAGTGACAGGGCTCATCAGCCCCAGCATTTT. It is translated as CASSDRAHQPQHF. The chain links TRBV6-1 to TRBJ1-5; TRBD1 is a possible D gene (5 bases). CDR3 size: 13 residues. Per the germline V gene, CDR1 is MNHNS and CDR2 is SASEGT. V lost 3 bases, J lost 5 bases, and 8 bases lay in between.

The chain is built from TRBV5-1 and TRBJ2-2; D remains unclear. The CDR3 extends over 12 amino acids. Trimming took off 1 base at V and 5 bases at J, with 3 bases between the two ends. In germline, CDR1 is SGHRS, CDR2 YFSETQ. CDR3 nucleotide sequence: TGCGCCAGCAGCTTGTTTACCGGGGAGCTGTTTTTT. It yields the protein CASSLFTGELFF.

V gene TRBV20-1 combines with J gene TRBJ2-1; 9 bases agree with TRBD2. Trimming cost V 3 bases and J 0 bases; bases outside gene matches: 9. This CDR3 has 17 residues. CDR1 DFQATT and CDR2 SNEGSKA come from the germline V gene (reference sequence). In DNA form, the CDR3 reads TGCAGTGCTAGTGGGGGTAGCGGGAGAAGCTCCTACAATGAGCAGTTCTTC. It is translated as CSASGGSGRSSYNEQFF.

The V call is TRBV7-9, the J call TRBJ2-1; 13 bases line up with TRBD2. Germline V gene lookup returns CDR1 SEHNR and CDR2 FQNEAQ (reference sequence). The CDR3 is 14 residues long. The V gene end was trimmed by 8 bases and the J gene end by 7 bases; junction bases not matched to a gene: 5. The CDR3 is CASWTSGSHNEQFF. The CDR3 region has the DNA TGTGCCAGCTGGACTAGCGGGAGTCATAATGAGCAGTTCTTC.

This rearrangement joins TRBV6-6 to TRBJ1-2, with 11 bases identical to TRBD1. The CDR3 is 13 amino acids. Trimming took 4 bases from V and 7 from J; bases not matched to a gene: 2. Germline CDR1 is MNHNY and CDR2 is SVGAGI (reference sequence). The CDR3 coding sequence is TGTGCCAGCAGTTCGGGACAGGGGGTTGGCTACACCTTC. This gives the protein CASSSGQGVGYTF.

The chain uses TRBV11-1 and TRBJ2-1; the D gene is possibly TRBD1 (6 bases). Looked up from germline, CDR1 is SGHAT and CDR2 is FQDESV (reference sequence). This CDR3 contains 15 residues. Trimming removed 0 bases from V and 3 bases from J, with 9 bases in between. DNA of the CDR3: TGTGCCAGCAGCTTAGCGGACAGCGGCTACAATGAGCAGTTCTTC. It specifies CASSLADSGYNEQFF.

This chain joins TRBV6-5 and TRBJ1-1; D possibly corresponds to TRBD1 (5 bases). The CDR3 consists of 12 residues. Between the trimmed V and J ends, which lost 6 bases and 7 bases, there was a span of 12 bases. The germline gives CDR1 MNHEY, CDR2 SVGAGI. Here the CDR3 DNA reads TGTGCCAGCAGGGGGGGGACTTTTGAAGCTTTCTTT. It yields the protein CASRGGTFEAFF.

This chain uses TRBV6-6 with TRBJ1-2; D might be TRBD1 (5 bases). Germline V lookup: CDR1 MNHNY, CDR2 SVGAGI (reference sequence). CDR3 size: 15 residues. Trimming removed 10 bases at V and 4 bases at J, with 22 bases between. The CDR3 sequence: CATQSGTIDAYGYTF. The CDR3 coding sequence is TGTGCCACACAATCCGGGACCATAGACGCCTATGGCTACACCTTC.

The chain is built from TRBV5-1 and TRBJ2-3, with no clear D. Germline assignment: CDR1 SGHRS and CDR2 YFSETQ. V lost 6 bases, J lost 6 bases, and 14 bases lay in between. The CDR3 has 13 amino acids. CDR3 protein: CASTLGSRDTQYF. The CDR3 DNA follows: TGCGCCAGCACTCTGGGCTCTAGGGATACGCAGTATTTT.

The gene calls are TRBV5-4 and TRBJ2-1, with D unclear. The CDR3 totals 13 residues. Per germline, CDR1 SGHNT and CDR2 YYREEE (reference sequence). Trimming pared 0 bases from V and 9 bases from J, leaving 10 bases between. The CDR3 sequence is CASSLESTGEQFF. The CDR3 DNA is TGTGCCAGCAGCTTGGAGTCTACGGGTGAGCAGTTCTTC.

The chain is built from TRBV28 and TRBJ2-5; 10 bases line up with TRBD2. J gave up 5 bases and V 8 bases, and 8 bases lay outside the gene matches. Germline assignment: CDR1 MDHEN and CDR2 SYDVKM. The CDR3 is 14 amino acids. As DNA, the CDR3 is TGTGCCAGCGCCGCTAGCGGGAGAAGCGAGACCCAGTACTTC. This gives the protein CASAASGRSETQYF.

V usage is TRBV24-1 and J usage is TRBJ2-2; TRBD1 aligns across 8 bases. In germline, CDR1 is KGHDR, CDR2 SFDVKD. V lost 0 bases to trimming and J lost 10 bases; unmatched junction nucleotides: 12. This CDR3 has 17 residues. The CDR3 here is CATSDLQAQGAREELFF. Here the CDR3 DNA reads TGTGCCACCAGTGATTTGCAGGCCCAGGGGGCCAGGGAGGAGCTGTTTTTT.

The chain carries TRBV28 and TRBJ2-5; weak D call: TRBD1 (6 bases). There are 15 residues in the CDR3. V lost 4 bases to trimming and J lost 5 bases, with 17 bases between them. Germline V gene data show CDR1 as MDHEN and CDR2 as SYDVKM. The CDR3 protein is CASSSGGPPRETQYF. The CDR3 DNA follows: TGTGCCAGCAGTTCTGGGGGCCCCCCTCGGGAGACCCAGTACTTC.

This clone has just one count. The chain uses TRBV7-2 and TRBJ2-5; 8 bases map to TRBD1. Germline values: CDR1 SGHTA, CDR2 FQGNSA. The CDR3 length is 15 residues. V dropped 6 bases and J dropped 7; count of bases not matched to a gene: 13. The CDR3, as DNA: TGTGCCAGCAGTTACCAGGGGGCGGGGAGCGGGACCCAGTACTTC. It translates to CASSYQGAGSGTQYF.

This clone was detected a few times. The chain has TRBV19 and TRBJ1-1; D might be TRBD1 (6 bases). Germline CDR1 is LNHDA and CDR2 is SQIVND (reference sequence). This CDR3 has 13 amino acids. The V and J ends lost 9 bases and 3 bases respectively, with 14 bases between them. CDR3 sequence reads: CASKIRGDTEAFF. In DNA form, the CDR3 reads TGTGCCAGCAAAATAAGGGGGGACACTGAAGCTTTCTTT.